The 30 T cell receptor beta chains listed next were all sequenced from one sample in a study of tumor and adjacent non-tumor tissue in lung cancer. RNA was extracted from bulk tissue without any cell sorting. Distant lung tissue was collected more than 3 cm away from the tumor edge. A modified ARM-PCR protocol with three rounds of nested PCR amplified TCRbeta. TCRdb recomputed calls from the multiplex PCR reads with MiXCR, one row per CDR3 protein. The sample lists some 100,000 distinct CDR3 sequences, over 55% occurring once. What was sequenced was distant non-tumor lung tissue. These receptors came from a man aged 25 to 40 with non-small cell lung cancer.

This sequence joins TRBV11-1 and TRBJ1-1; perhaps TRBD1 as D (5 bases). Trimming cost V 5 bases and J 2 bases, with 27 bases left between them. Germline V lookup: CDR1 SGHAT, CDR2 FQDESV (reference sequence). The CDR3 covers 19 residues. CDR3 in amino acids: CASSTYTCMLGQQNTEAFF. Here the CDR3 DNA reads TGTGCCAGCAGCACCTATACGTGCATGCTCGGACAACAAAACACTGAAGCTTTCTTT.

This clonotype was counted a few times. CDR3 nucleotides: TGTGCCAGCAGCTTAGGACAATTCAGCGGCACTAGCGGGATGGCCAATGAGCAGTTCTTC. It codes for CASSLGQFSGTSGMANEQFF. The genes are TRBV11-2 and TRBJ2-1, with 10 nucleotides matching TRBD2. Germline V gene lookup returns CDR1 SGHAT and CDR2 FQNNGV. CDR3 length: 20 residues. Trimming took 1 base from V and 6 from J; bases not matched to a gene: 18.

Details on this clonotype: Since the CDR3 does not end with the conserved phenylalanine or tryptophan, this likely comes from a read error. The V and J genes are TRBV6-6 and TRBJ2-7; 7 positions agree with TRBD1. Germline V gives CDR1 MNHNY, CDR2 SVGAGI (reference sequence). V lost 2 bases, J lost 1 base, and 2 bases stayed unmatched. This CDR3 is 14 amino acids long. CDR3 sequence: CASSYQGQSYEQYL. CDR3 coding DNA: TGTGCCAGCAGTTACCAGGGACAGTCCTACGAGCAGTACTTA.

This clonotype was picked up a small number of times. With a much larger clone just one base away, this may be a read error. The chain carries TRBV29-1 and TRBJ1-3; TRBD1 agrees at 8 bases. This CDR3 is built from 14 residues. From germline, CDR1 is SQVTM and CDR2 ANQGSEA. V lost 6 bases and J lost 0; bases outside the gene matches: 4. In nucleotides, the CDR3 is TGCAGCGTCCGGGACAGGCACTCTGGAAACACCATATATTTT. Residues: CSVRDRHSGNTIYF.

To note about this clonotype: The junction differs from germline at one of its ends, possibly a read error. This chain joins TRBV11-1 and TRBJ2-5; D remains ambiguous. The CDR3 runs to 14 residues. Per germline, CDR1 SGHAT and CDR2 FQDESV (reference sequence). The CDR3 bases are TGTGCCAGCAACTTCGGCACGTACCAAGGGACCCAGTACTTC. This translates into CASNFGTYQGTQYF.

A note on this clonotype: Compared with germline, one end of the junction differs, possibly owing to a read error. The chain is built from TRBV20-1 and TRBJ1-2; TRBD1 aligns across 12 bases. From germline, CDR1 is DFQATT and CDR2 SNEGSKA (reference sequence). This CDR3 comprises 16 residues. The CDR3 loop is CSTRGRDRGRGDGYTF. CDR3 bases: TGCAGTACTAGAGGCCGGGACAGGGGGCGGGGGGATGGCTACACCTTC.

This clonotype was recorded many times. This chain joins TRBV20-1 and TRBJ2-7; D is undetermined. In germline, CDR1 is DFQATT, CDR2 SNEGSKA (reference sequence). Deletions cut 0 bases from V and 0 bases from J, with 3 bases between. This CDR3 is built from 12 residues. The CDR3 loop reads CSARDSSYEQYF. For the CDR3, the DNA is TGCAGTGCTAGAGACAGCTCCTACGAGCAGTACTTC.

About this clonotype: A read error may account for a junction end that differs from germline. This sequence joins TRBV12-3 or TRBV12-4 and TRBJ2-7, with a possible D match to TRBD2 (5 bases). This CDR3 region has 13 residues. Written as DNA, the CDR3 is TGTGCCAACAGTTTAGGTGTGAGGGCCGAGCAGTACTTC. It translates to CANSLGVRAEQYF.

This clonotype showed up many times. V is TRBV11-3 and J is TRBJ2-1; D unclear. The CDR3 consists of 16 residues. Germline V gene sequence: CDR1 SGHNT, CDR2 YENEEA. The V and J ends lost 1 base and 1 base respectively, with 11 bases between them. In nucleotides, the CDR3 is TGTGCCAGCAGCTTAGTTAGGCCGGTATCCTACAATGAGCAGTTCTTC. Translated, it gives CASSLVRPVSYNEQFF. Combining the CDR3 with reference TRBV11-3 and TRBJ2-1 gives the whole variable domain EAGVVQSPRYKIIEKKQPVAFWCNPISGHNTLYWYLQNLGQGPELLIRYENEEAVDDSQLPKDRFSAERLKGVDSTLKIQPAELGDSAVYLCASSLVRPVSYNEQFFGPGTRLTVL.

About this clonotype: One junction end disagrees with the germline gene, perhaps due to a read error. The CDR3 nucleotides are TGTGCCAGCAAAGCCTGGAGTTTTAGTAGCGGGACTAATGAGCAGTTTTTC. Its translation: CASKAWSFSSGTNEQFF. The chain joins TRBV11-2 to TRBJ2-1; 8 bases match TRBD2. Germline V gene lookup returns CDR1 SGHAT and CDR2 FQNNGV. The CDR3 consists of 17 residues.

Notes on this clonotype: The junction departs from the called germline gene at one end, perhaps through a read error. This chain links TRBV6-2 or TRBV6-3 with TRBJ1-5, with 10 bases that match TRBD1. In germline, CDR1 is MNHEY, CDR2 SVGEGT. This CDR3 is 14 amino acids long. CDR3 sequence (DNA): TGTGCCGGCAGTTTAGGACAGGGGGTACAGCCCCAGCATTTT. Protein sequence: CAGSLGQGVQPQHF.

As regards this clonotype: This CDR3 fails to terminate in the conserved phenylalanine or tryptophan, so it likely reflects a read error. This chain joins TRBV6-6 and TRBJ1-2; TRBD1 matches at 7 bases. CDR1 is MNHNY, CDR2 SVGAGI, per germline (reference sequence). There are 12 residues in the CDR3. V was pared by 7 bases and J by 4 bases, with 3 bases of the junction left unmatched. CDR3 nucleotide sequence: TGTGCCAGCATCCGGACAGGCTATGGCTACACCTCC. It is translated as CASIRTGYGYTS.

About this clonotype: At one end the junction does not follow the germline gene, possibly because of a read error. The chain joins TRBV11-2 to TRBJ2-1, with 8 positions matching TRBD2. The CDR3 totals 17 residues. CDR1 is SGHAT and CDR2 is FQNNGV in the germline V gene. CDR3 nucleotide sequence: TGTGCCAGCAGCCCTCGAGGTAGCGGGATAAGATACATTGAGCAGTTCTTC. As protein: CASSPRGSGIRYIEQFF.

This clonotype was observed once. At one of its ends the junction is not consistent with the germline gene, which may arise from a read error. The V call is TRBV4-2, the J call TRBJ2-5, with D unresolved. The CDR3 extends over 15 amino acids. CDR1 and CDR2 from the germline V gene are LGHNA and YNFKEQ. Here the CDR3 reads CASRQDGKKIETQYF. In DNA, the CDR3 is TGTGCCAGCAGACAAGATGGGAAGAAGATAGAGACCCAGTACTTC.

On this clonotype: This sequence may be a read error, since a much larger clone differs from it by one base. The chain carries TRBV4-1 and TRBJ2-7; D unclear. V lost 0 bases to trimming and J lost 1 base, with 10 bases between them. This CDR3 spans 15 amino acids. The germline V gene encodes CDR1 MGHRA and CDR2 YSYEKL. The CDR3 DNA sequence: TGCGCCAGCAGCCAAGACTCTGAAGAGTCCTACGAGCAGTACTTC. Its protein is CASSQDSEESYEQYF.

With regard to this clonotype: A read error is likely, as this CDR3 ends without the conserved phenylalanine or tryptophan. The gene calls are TRBV11-2 and TRBJ1-2, with D tentatively TRBD1 (5 bases). Germline V lookup: CDR1 SGHAT, CDR2 FQNNGV. The CDR3 is made up of 13 amino acids. The CDR3 spells CVSSGGTIYGYTL. The CDR3 coding sequence is TGTGTCAGTAGCGGAGGGACGATCTATGGCTACACCTTA.

This clonotype was counted at least ten times. V is TRBV20-1 and J is TRBJ1-1; the D gene is possibly TRBD1 (6 bases). Between the trimmed V and J ends, which lost 6 bases and 3 bases, there was a span of 20 bases. Germline V gene lookup returns CDR1 DFQATT and CDR2 SNEGSKA (reference sequence). This CDR3 spans 15 amino acids. The CDR3 DNA sequence: TGCAGTGCCCAAGCTTTAGGGGGAATGGACACTGAAGCTTTCTTT. This encodes CSAQALGGMDTEAFF.

The chain couples TRBV11-1 to TRBJ2-1, with D unclear. Germline V gene data show CDR1 as SGHAT and CDR2 as FQDESV (reference sequence). V dropped 5 bases and J dropped 2 bases, with 10 bases sitting between them. This CDR3 has 14 amino acids. The CDR3 DNA follows: TGTGCCAGCAGCCTTGGGCGCACCTACAATGAGCAGTTCTTC. The encoded protein is CASSLGRTYNEQFF.

As concerns this clonotype: One end of the junction is discordant with germline, which a read error may explain. V and J are TRBV4-1 and TRBJ2-2; maybe TRBD2 (6 bases). This CDR3 is 16 amino acids long. CDR1 is MGHRA and CDR2 is YSYEKL in the germline V gene. CDR3 sequence (DNA): TGCGTCAGCAGCCTAGGGATTAGCGGGAACACCGGGGAGCTGTTTTTT. Protein: CVSSLGISGNTGELFF.

In its sample, this clonotype was seen a few times. The junction departs from germline at one end; a sequencing error may be responsible. The genes are TRBV20-1 and TRBJ2-3; the D gene is possibly TRBD2 (6 bases). This CDR3 is built from 14 residues. Germline V gene data show CDR1 as DFQATT and CDR2 as SNEGSKA (reference sequence). DNA of the CDR3: TGCAGTGCCCCCAGGGCGGGGCGTGGAGATATGCAGTATTTT. It specifies CSAPRAGRGDMQYF.

As concerns this clonotype: Just one base apart from a much larger clone, this may be a read error. The chain has TRBV4-3 and TRBJ1-5, with D hard to call. Germline V CDR1 and CDR2: LGHNA, YSLEER. Trimming cost V 5 bases and J 1 base, with 12 bases left between them. The CDR3 covers 15 residues. The CDR3 sequence: CASSFGRRSNQPQHF. In DNA, the CDR3 is TGCGCCAGCAGCTTCGGTAGGAGGAGCAATCAGCCCCAGCATTTT.

This clonotype was recorded many times. The V and J genes are TRBV4-1 and TRBJ2-7; 13 positions match TRBD2. V gave up 3 bases and J gave up 2 bases; unmatched junction bases: 1. Germline CDR1 MGHRA, CDR2 YSYEKL. CDR3 length: 15 residues. DNA of the CDR3: TGCGCCAGCAGCCAGGGGACTAGCGGGACCTACGAGCAGTACTTC. Translating gives CASSQGTSGTYEQYF.

A note on this clonotype: With a much larger clone just one base away, this may be a read error. The rearrangement links TRBV20-1 to TRBJ2-1; 13 nucleotides match TRBD2. The length of the CDR3 is 17 residues. Germline CDR1 reads DFQATT; CDR2 reads SNEGSKA (reference sequence). In DNA form, the CDR3 reads TGCGGTGCTAGAGGCTTACTAGCGGGAGGGAAGTACAATGAGCAGTTCTTC. Translation gives CGARGLLAGGKYNEQFF.

This sequence joins TRBV29-1 and TRBJ2-7, with TRBD1 matching over 9 bases. The CDR3 is made up of 13 amino acids. In germline, CDR1 is SQVTM, CDR2 ANQGSEA. V shed 4 bases, J shed 4 bases, and the junction held 5 bases outside the gene matches. CDR3 DNA sequence: TGCAGCGTTGCAGTGGACAGGGGTTACGAGCAGTACTTC. Its protein is CSVAVDRGYEQYF.

Only one count was recorded for this clonotype. The chain joins TRBV20-1 to TRBJ2-1, with a possible D match to TRBD2 (6 bases). Trimming pared 3 bases from V and 3 bases from J, leaving 12 bases between. The CDR3 loop spans 14 amino acids. Germline V gene data show CDR1 as DFQATT and CDR2 as SNEGSKA (reference sequence). The CDR3 here is CSARQPGDYNEQFF. Written as DNA, the CDR3 is TGCAGTGCTAGGCAACCGGGGGACTACAATGAGCAGTTCTTC.

A few counts support this clonotype. The rearrangement joins TRBV4-2 to TRBJ1-2; D not resolved. Trimming took off 5 bases at V and 0 bases at J, with 7 bases between the two ends. The CDR3 runs 13 residues. Germline assignment: CDR1 LGHNA and CDR2 YNFKEQ. The CDR3 spells CASSRSSNYGYTF. The DNA for the CDR3 is TGTGCCAGCAGCAGATCCTCTAACTATGGCTACACCTTC.

On this clonotype itself: A junction boundary mismatches the germline segment, possibly from a read error. V and J are TRBV7-8 and TRBJ1-1; D is perhaps TRBD1 (5 bases). Germline lookup yields CDR1 SGHVS and CDR2 FQNEAQ. This CDR3 contains 14 residues. The CDR3 bases are TGTGCCAGCAGCTTTGCCAGGGCGGACACTGAAGTTTTCTTT. It specifies CASSFARADTEVFF.

This clonotype occurred once. Sequence at one end of the junction differs from germline and may be a read error. The V and J genes are TRBV6-6 and TRBJ2-6; TRBD1 aligns across 9 bases. In germline, CDR1 is MNHNY, CDR2 SVGAGI (reference sequence). The CDR3 consists of 16 residues. CDR3 residues: CASRENRGLGANVMTF. As DNA, the CDR3 is TGTGCCAGCAGGGAAAACAGGGGGCTCGGAGCCAACGTCATGACTTTC.

The chain employs TRBV6-5 and TRBJ1-1, with 7 bases matching TRBD1. Germline CDR1 reads MNHEY; CDR2 reads SVGAGI. The CDR3 runs to 13 residues. The V gene end was trimmed by 2 bases and the J gene end by 8 bases; junction bases not matched to a gene: 5. CDR3 loop: CASSYGTDNEAFF. The CDR3 nucleotides read TGTGCCAGCAGTTACGGGACAGATAACGAAGCTTTCTTT.

Notes on this clonotype: It may be a read error: a sequence one base away is much more abundant. No conserved phenylalanine or tryptophan is present at the end of the CDR3, so a read error is the likely explanation. The V gene is TRBV20-1, the J gene TRBJ1-5, with D perhaps TRBD1 (5 bases). The V end was cut by 0 bases, the J end by 12 bases, with 15 bases between. The CDR3 has 13 residues. Germline CDR1 and CDR2: DFQATT and SNEGSKA (reference sequence). The CDR3 here is CSARDSGTPDQHY. DNA of the CDR3: TGCAGTGCTAGAGATTCTGGGACTCCAGACCAGCATTAT.